This is a list of T cell receptor beta chains from one sample in a study of blood T cell repertoires in COVID-19. Clones were sequenced by immunoSEQ multiplex PCR, and TCRdb holds only the in-frame ones, with some missing. The table shows about 320,000 clones, with 80% to 90% occurring only once. The specimen sequenced was peripheral blood. The source is a man in his late teens or twenties who had recovered from COVID-19. The CDR3 runs from the conserved cysteine through the conserved F or W. D genes are given only for firm matches. The size entry is marked missing in some rows and otherwise reads once, few, many or a size class.

cdr3_aa cdr3_nt clone_size j_call v_call d_call
CASSFGRDNSGANVLTF TGCGCCAGCAGCTTCGGCAGGGATAACTCTGGGGCCAACGTCCTGACTTTC - TRBJ2-6 TRBV5-1 -
CASSSSSYEQYF TGTGCCAGCAGTTCGAGCTCCTACGAGCAGTACTTC - TRBJ2-7 TRBV12-3/TRBV12-4 -
CASSLPGEETQYF TGTGCCAGCAGCCTACCGGGAGAAGAGACCCAGTACTTC - TRBJ2-5 TRBV25-1 -
CASSASYGYTF TGTGCCAGCAGCGCTAGCTATGGCTACACCTTC - TRBJ1-2 TRBV9 -
CASRARQDPNYGYTF TGTGCCAGCAGGGCCAGACAGGACCCTAACTATGGCTACACCTTC - TRBJ1-2 TRBV27 -
CASGDRGQAQETQYF TGTGCTAGTGGTGACAGGGGACAGGCTCAAGAGACCCAGTACTTC - TRBJ2-5 TRBV12-5 TRBD1
CASSLSGSDEQYF TGTGCCAGCAGTTTATCGGGGTCCGACGAGCAGTACTTC - TRBJ2-7 TRBV12-3/TRBV12-4 -
CASSYGGGAESPLHF TGTGCCAGCAGTTATGGGGGGGGCGCGGAGTCACCCCTCCACTTT - TRBJ1-6 TRBV6-5 -
CASSPIGDVSYNEQFF TGTGCCAGCTCACCAATAGGGGATGTCTCCTACAATGAGCAGTTCTTC - TRBJ2-1 TRBV18 -
CASSLKGTSGNYQYF TGTGCCAGCAGCCTCAAAGGGACTAGCGGGAACTACCAGTACTTC - TRBJ2-7 TRBV3-1/TRBV3-2 TRBD2
CASSPLAGGNEQFF TGTGCCAGCAGCCCACTAGCGGGAGGGAATGAGCAGTTCTTC - TRBJ2-1 TRBV25-1 TRBD2
CASSLGTGRFYGYTF TGTGCCAGCAGTTTAGGGACAGGACGTTTCTATGGCTACACCTTC - TRBJ1-2 TRBV27 TRBD1
CASSQEGGRSRETQYF TGTGCCAGCAGCCAAGAGGGGGGGAGGTCGAGGGAGACCCAGTACTTC - TRBJ2-5 TRBV14 TRBD2
CASRGQGYGYTF TGTGCCAGCAGGGGACAGGGGTATGGCTACACCTTC - TRBJ1-2 TRBV12-3/TRBV12-4 TRBD1
CASSAPGTGSIEQFF TGTGCCAGTAGTGCCCCCGGGACAGGGAGTATTGAGCAGTTCTTC - TRBJ2-1 TRBV19 TRBD1
CASMAVNYGYTF TGTGCCAGCATGGCAGTTAACTATGGCTACACCTTC - TRBJ1-2 TRBV6-6 -
CASSSTGITEAFF TGTGCCAGCAGCTCCACAGGGATCACTGAAGCTTTCTTT - TRBJ1-1 TRBV7-9 -
CASSGGQGDSPLHF TGTGCCAGCAGCGGCGGACAGGGTGACTCACCCCTCCACTTT - TRBJ1-6 TRBV9 TRBD1
CASSLQRGGTPGELFF TGTGCCAGCAGCTTACAGCGGGGGGGCACACCCGGGGAGCTGTTTTTT few TRBJ2-2 TRBV7-9 TRBD2
CASSLVDSGGNTIYF TGTGCCAGCAGCTTAGTGGACAGCGGTGGAAACACCATATATTTT - TRBJ1-3 TRBV11-2 -
CASSLETSGTGELFF TGCGCCAGCAGCTTGGAGACTAGCGGCACCGGGGAGCTGTTTTTT - TRBJ2-2 TRBV5-1 TRBD2
CASSISGSSYNEQFF TGTGCCAGCAGCATTAGCGGGAGCTCCTACAATGAGCAGTTCTTC once TRBJ2-1 TRBV27 TRBD2